The subject of this entry is one T cell receptor (beta chain). In the original analysis: Scientists estimated how many nucleated cells there were by amplifying reference gene primers. Profiled with immunoSEQ multiplex PCR; TCRdb holds only in-frame clones, not every one. V and J calls and clone size are those listed in that table; D and trimming were worked out from the DNA. The data contain 25,000 to 30,000 clones, roughly nine tenths of them singletons. These data are taken from a study of blood T cell repertoires in COVID-19. As for the study in general: Researchers got acute and convalescent COVID-19 samples from the United States, Italy and Spain. The cDNA or gDNA used as material had been derived from T cells, B-cell-depleted T cells, or PBMCs.

V was trimmed by 0 bases and J by 7 bases, leaving 16 bases between them. CDR3 length: 15 amino acids. Per the germline V gene, CDR1 is SGDLS and CDR2 is YYNGEE. What was sequenced was peripheral blood. The V and J genes are TRBV9 and TRBJ1-1, with D uncertain. The receptor's source is a human donor in a cohort sampled during active COVID-19. CDR3 sequence reads: CASSVEGGKRGEAFF. In DNA form, the CDR3 reads TGTGCCAGCAGCGTAGAAGGAGGGAAGCGGGGTGAAGCTTTCTTT. The full variable domain, in which reference TRBV9 and TRBJ1-1 provide the parts outside the CDR3, is DSGVTQTPKHLITATGQRVTLRCSPRSGDLSVYWYQQSLDQGLQFLIQYYNGEERAKGNILERFSAQQFPDLHSELNLSSLELGDSALYFCASSVEGGKRGEAFFGQGTRLTVV.